The clone carrying this TCR beta chain occurred a few times. A read error may account for a junction end that differs from germline. The protocol was immunoSEQ multiplex PCR, while the TCRdb copy is restricted to in-frame clones and leaves out a portion. This table has approximately 100,000 clones, more than 70% appearing once. This sample was included in a study of blood T cell repertoires in COVID-19. Study at large: The analysed material was cDNA or gDNA that came from T cells, B-cell-depleted T cells, or PBMCs.

The CDR3 is 15 residues long. CDR1 and CDR2 from the germline V gene are SSHAT and FNYEAQ (reference sequence). The chain recombines TRBV7-7 with TRBJ2-3; 8 bases fit TRBD2. Sequencing used peripheral blood. The sequence derives from a woman aged 55-70 years with acute or convalescent COVID-19. CDR3 DNA sequence: TGTGCTAGCAGTCTAACTAGCGGTAGCACAGATACGCAGTATTTT. Amino acids: CASSLTSGSTDTQYF.